A selection of T cell receptor beta chains follows, all from one sample in a study of blood T cell repertoires in COVID-19. Assay: immunoSEQ multiplex PCR; the TCRdb copy retains only in-frame clones and omits some. Of tens of thousands of clones listed, approximately 90% are singletons. Sequenced sample: peripheral blood. These receptor sequences come from a man in his fifties or sixties with COVID-19, enrolled during active disease. CDR3s include the opening cysteine and the closing phenylalanine or tryptophan. A D gene is named only where the DNA matches it firmly. Size tells how often a clone was seen (once, few, many) or the class of an expanded clone, and some rows leave it out.

d_gene: TRBD2
j_gene: TRBJ2-3
v_gene: TRBV3-1/TRBV3-2
abundance: .
CDR3nt: TGTGCCAGCAGCCAAAGCGGGATCGCTACGCAGTATTTT
CDR3aa: CASSQSGIATQYF

d_gene: .
j_gene: TRBJ2-7
v_gene: TRBV5-1
abundance: .
CDR3nt: TGCGCCAGCAACCCGAACGCGGAGCCTTCCTACGAGCAGTACTTC
CDR3aa: CASNPNAEPSYEQYF

d_gene: TRBD2
j_gene: TRBJ2-7
v_gene: TRBV9
abundance: .
CDR3nt: TGTGCCAGCAGCCCCAGACTAGCGGGAGTAAGCGAGCAGTACTTC
CDR3aa: CASSPRLAGVSEQYF

d_gene: .
j_gene: TRBJ1-4
v_gene: TRBV30
abundance: .
CDR3nt: TGTGCCTGGAGCCGTACAGGGATACTTAATGAAAAACTGTTTTTT
CDR3aa: CAWSRTGILNEKLFF

d_gene: .
j_gene: TRBJ1-4
v_gene: TRBV3-1/TRBV3-2
abundance: .
CDR3nt: TGTGCCAGCAGCCGCGAGGGGGAGCGGGAAGAAAAACTGTTTTTT
CDR3aa: CASSREGEREEKLFF

d_gene: TRBD1
j_gene: TRBJ1-6
v_gene: TRBV28
abundance: .
CDR3nt: TGTGCCAGCAGTGCGGGACAGGGGAATTCACCCCTCCACTTT
CDR3aa: CASSAGQGNSPLHF

d_gene: TRBD2
j_gene: TRBJ2-7
v_gene: TRBV7-9
abundance: .
CDR3nt: TGTGCCAGCAGCTTAGGTAGCGGGAGGGCCGAGCAGTACTTC
CDR3aa: CASSLGSGRAEQYF

d_gene: .
j_gene: TRBJ1-4
v_gene: TRBV30
abundance: .
CDR3nt: TGTGCCTGGGAGCGTAGGGGAGGTAATGAAAAACTGTTTTTT
CDR3aa: CAWERRGGNEKLFF

d_gene: TRBD1
j_gene: TRBJ1-2
v_gene: TRBV28
abundance: .
CDR3nt: TGTGCCAGCTCCCAGGGGGGTAGCTATGGCTACACCTTC
CDR3aa: CASSQGGSYGYTF

d_gene: TRBD1
j_gene: TRBJ1-5
v_gene: TRBV28
abundance: .
CDR3nt: TGTGCCAGCAGTGCGGGAGGGACAGGGGGATATGGGAGCAATCAGCCCCAGCATTTT
CDR3aa: CASSAGGTGGYGSNQPQHF

d_gene: TRBD1
j_gene: TRBJ1-2
v_gene: TRBV6-5
abundance: .
CDR3nt: TGTGCCAGCAGTTACGGGACAGGGGCGCTCTATGGCTACACCTTC
CDR3aa: CASSYGTGALYGYTF

d_gene: .
j_gene: TRBJ2-7
v_gene: TRBV12-3/TRBV12-4
abundance: once
CDR3nt: TGTGCCAGCAGTAGCAAGCGGGCCTACGAGCAGTACTTC
CDR3aa: CASSSKRAYEQYF

d_gene: TRBD1
j_gene: TRBJ2-1
v_gene: TRBV18
abundance: .
CDR3nt: TGTGCCAGCTCACGCTCCGGGACAGCAAACAATGAGCAGTTCTTC
CDR3aa: CASSRSGTANNEQFF